These 8 T cell receptor beta chains were all obtained from the same sample, sequenced in a study of T-cell reconstitution after alpha-beta-depleted transplantation in children. Unique molecular identifiers were incorporated during preparation of the TCRbeta library. Each CDR3 protein is one row after TCRdb ran MiXCR on the PCR reads. The sample has 190,000 or so distinct CDR3 sequences, roughly 14% seen once. The material was PBMCs from the stem cell graft donor, obtained from the stem cell graft. These receptors came from a human donor who donated a stem cell graft to a child with acute lymphoblastic leukemia.

This clonotype was seen at least ten times. This chain joins TRBV5-1 and TRBJ2-7; perhaps TRBD1 as D (6 bases). The length of the CDR3 is 14 residues. Deletions cut 0 bases from V and 5 bases from J, with 12 bases between. The V gene's germline CDR1 is SGHRS and CDR2 YFSETQ. CDR3 residues: CASSLGQAAHEQYF. The DNA of the CDR3 is TGCGCCAGCAGCTTGGGACAGGCTGCCCACGAGCAGTACTTC.

This clonotype has at least ten counts. J is TRBJ2-3 and V is TRBV5-5; 7 bases map to TRBD1. J lost 7 bases, V lost 5 bases, and 16 bases had no gene match. CDR1 SGHKS and CDR2 YYEKEE come from the germline V gene (reference sequence). The CDR3 is 16 residues long. CDR3 amino acids: CASSVSGTAGLNTQYF. The CDR3 DNA is TGTGCCAGCAGTGTTTCCGGGACAGCCGGCTTAAATACGCAGTATTTT.

This clonotype was counted ten times or more. The chain's CDR3 is CSARDYQTNEQFF. In DNA form, the CDR3 reads TGCAGTGCTAGAGATTACCAGACCAATGAGCAGTTCTTC. The V call is TRBV20-1, the J call TRBJ2-1; no firm D call. V lost 0 bases to trimming and J lost 6 bases, with 9 bases between them. Germline V gene sequence: CDR1 DFQATT, CDR2 SNEGSKA (reference sequence). This CDR3 has 13 residues.

Ten or more counts support this clonotype. The gene calls are TRBV5-5 and TRBJ1-5; TRBD1 matches at 7 bases. This CDR3 is built from 17 residues. V was pared by 4 bases and J by 3 bases, with 13 bases of the junction left unmatched. Germline lookup yields CDR1 SGHKS and CDR2 YYEKEE (reference sequence). CDR3 in DNA: TGTGCCAGCAGCCCTCTATCGGGCGACAGGGCCAATCAGCCCCAGCATTTT. This gives the protein CASSPLSGDRANQPQHF. The whole variable domain, remainder taken from reference TRBV5-5 and TRBJ1-5, is DAGVTQSPTHLIKTRGQQVTLRCSPISGHKSVSWYQQVLGQGPQFIFQYYEKEERGRGNFPDRFSARQFPNYSSELNVNALLLGDSALYLCASSPLSGDRANQPQHFGDGTRLSIL.

In its sample, this clonotype was seen many times. V gene TRBV4-1 combines with J gene TRBJ2-1; 9 bases are a match to TRBD1. Germline V gene lookup returns CDR1 MGHRA and CDR2 YSYEKL. CDR3 size: 15 residues. Losses at the gene ends were 4 bases for V and 6 bases for J; bases not matched to a gene: 7. The CDR3 DNA sequence: TGCGCCAGCAGCCTATCGGGACAGGGAGGCAATGAGCAGTTCTTC. Translation: CASSLSGQGGNEQFF.

This clonotype has a count of ten or more. The chain uses TRBV20-1 and TRBJ2-1; D gene uncertain. V gave up 7 bases and J gave up 6 bases, with 19 bases separating them. The germline CDR1 and CDR2 sequences are DFQATT and SNEGSKA (reference sequence). The CDR3 is made up of 14 amino acids. The CDR3 DNA is TGCAGTGTACTTAGGGCCCCGGCGGCCAATGAGCAGTTCTTC. Its protein product is CSVLRAPAANEQFF.

CDR3 in amino acids: CASSWAGYYEQYF. CDR3 sequence (DNA): TGTGCCAGCAGCTGGGCCGGGTACTACGAGCAGTACTTC. J is TRBJ2-7 and V is TRBV12-3 or TRBV12-4; no firm D call. The ends were cut back, 6 bases at V and 3 bases at J, with 12 bases in the middle. The CDR3 consists of 13 residues.

The CDR3 spells CASSRGRPYEQYF. In DNA, the CDR3 is TGTGCCAGTAGTCGCGGCAGACCCTACGAGCAGTACTTC. This chain uses TRBV19 with TRBJ2-7; no definite D call. V dropped 5 bases and J dropped 2 bases, with 10 bases sitting between them. In germline, CDR1 is LNHDA, CDR2 SQIVND (reference sequence). This CDR3 is 13 amino acids long.